The 26 T cell receptor beta chains below all came from one sample that was sequenced in a study of vaccination and CD4 T cells after COVID-19. These receptors have no identified antigens. Sample treatment: roughly ten-day PBMC culture with coronavirus spike peptide pools or control peptides (ViraFEST assay). Sequence data for DNA of cultured CD4+ T cells were generated by the Oncomine TCR Beta short-read assay. TCRdb re-analysed the PCR reads in MiXCR, keeping a single row per CDR3 protein. The sample lists 16,000 or so distinct CDR3 sequences, about two fifths occurring once. The source was CD4+ T cells from blood, cultured in vitro, collected after SARS-CoV-2 vaccination. The receptors were gathered from a human donor who had recovered from COVID-19.

The chain joins TRBV28 to TRBJ1-1, with D possibly being TRBD1 (6 bases). The germline V and J ends were trimmed by 5 bases and 0 bases, with 10 bases remaining between them. This CDR3 spans 14 amino acids. Per germline, CDR1 MDHEN and CDR2 SYDVKM. The CDR3 sequence: CASSQAGVNTEAFF. In nucleotides, the CDR3 is TGTGCCAGCAGTCAGGCAGGGGTGAACACTGAAGCTTTCTTT.

The rearrangement uses TRBV7-2 and TRBJ2-1, with TRBD2 identical over 10 bases. This CDR3 contains 17 residues. V lost 2 bases and J lost 10; bases outside the gene matches: 14. CDR1 SGHTA and CDR2 FQGNSA come from the germline V gene. CDR3 DNA: TGTGCCAGCAGCTTATTCTGGTTGGGAGCGGGAGGGAGAGAGCAGTTCTTC. Translated: CASSLFWLGAGGREQFF.

The V gene is TRBV28, the J gene TRBJ1-5; D gene uncertain. Trimming took 2 bases from V and 4 from J, leaving 12 bases between them. The CDR3 covers 15 residues. Germline CDR1 MDHEN, CDR2 SYDVKM. CDR3 amino acids: CASSLLTLINQPQHF. CDR3 nucleotides: TGTGCCAGCAGTTTACTTACCCTGATAAATCAGCCCCAGCATTTT.

V and J are TRBV6-1 and TRBJ2-7; 10 bases are a match to TRBD1. V lost 1 base to trimming and J lost 2 bases; unmatched junction nucleotides: 2. The germline V gene encodes CDR1 MNHNS and CDR2 SASEGT. This CDR3 spans 15 amino acids. This CDR3 reads CASSEEGTGAYEQYF. The CDR3 nucleotides read TGTGCCAGCAGTGAAGAGGGGACAGGGGCCTACGAGCAGTACTTC.

The chain uses TRBV28 and TRBJ2-7, with 10 bases aligning to TRBD1. Germline V CDR1 and CDR2: MDHEN, SYDVKM. V gave up 7 bases and J gave up 2 bases; unmatched junction bases: 11. The CDR3 runs to 16 residues. CDR3 bases: TGTGCCAGCACCCCCACCGTGGGACAGGGGACCTACGAGCAGTACTTC. Amino acid sequence: CASTPTVGQGTYEQYF.

This clonotype was counted between two and nine times. The chain carries TRBV20-1 and TRBJ2-7; D possibly corresponds to TRBD2 (6 bases). The CDR3 consists of 14 residues. Germline V gives CDR1 DFQATT, CDR2 SNEGSKA (reference sequence). V lost 6 bases to trimming and J lost 0 bases, with 15 bases between them. CDR3 nucleotides: TGCAGTGCCCGGGGGACTGCTGACTCCTACGAGCAGTACTTC. Its translation is CSARGTADSYEQYF.

This clonotype was seen only a few times. V gene TRBV20-1 combines with J gene TRBJ2-1; TRBD2 aligns across 7 bases. Germline values: CDR1 DFQATT, CDR2 SNEGSKA (reference sequence). The CDR3 runs 14 residues. The trim removed 5 bases at V and 3 bases at J, leaving 7 bases unmatched. CDR3 residues: CSADPSGIYNEQFF. The CDR3 DNA reads as TGCAGTGCTGACCCAAGCGGGATCTACAATGAGCAGTTCTTC.

This clonotype was seen only once. This sequence joins TRBV5-6 and TRBJ2-5; D not certain. The V gene's germline CDR1 is SGHDT and CDR2 YYEEEE. V was clipped by 0 bases and J by 5 bases, with 11 bases between them. The CDR3 sequence is 14 residues long. The CDR3 DNA follows: TGTGCCAGCAGCTTGGGGGCCCAACCGGAGACCCAGTACTTC. Protein product: CASSLGAQPETQYF.

The rearrangement links TRBV4-3 to TRBJ1-5; D gene uncertain. Trimming removed 0 bases from V and 1 base from J, with 7 bases in between. The CDR3 covers 15 residues. Germline CDR1 LGHNA, CDR2 YSLEER. Here the CDR3 reads CASSQDTSSNQPQHF. CDR3 nucleotide sequence: TGCGCCAGCAGCCAAGATACCAGCAGCAATCAGCCCCAGCATTTT.

This clonotype is medium-sized in the sample. V and J are TRBV19 and TRBJ1-3, with D possibly being TRBD1 (6 bases). Germline CDR1 LNHDA, CDR2 SQIVND (reference sequence). The CDR3 totals 15 residues. V lost 4 bases and J lost 4, with 14 bases in between. The CDR3, as DNA: TGTGCCAGTAGTAGCCTCGGGGGGCTCGGAAACACCATATATTTT. This encodes CASSSLGGLGNTIYF.

The CDR3: CASSSTSGRAYEQYF. DNA of the CDR3: TGTGCCAGCAGCTCCACTAGCGGGAGGGCCTACGAGCAGTACTTC. The chain joins TRBV7-2 to TRBJ2-7; 13 bases align to TRBD2. The CDR3 is made up of 15 amino acids. Germline CDR1 is SGHTA and CDR2 is FQGNSA. V trimming: 4 bases; J trimming: 2 bases; junction bases outside the gene matches: 2.

This sequence joins TRBV12-3 or TRBV12-4 and TRBJ2-1; 10 nucleotides match TRBD1. CDR3 length: 16 residues. The trim removed 6 bases at V and 8 bases at J, leaving 13 bases unmatched. CDR3 bases: TGTGCCAGCAGCACCACCGGGACAGGGGCTAGGTATGAGCAGTTCTTC. Encoded protein: CASSTTGTGARYEQFF.

The V gene is TRBV5-4, the J gene TRBJ1-4; a possible D gene is TRBD1 (6 bases). Germline V gene lookup returns CDR1 SGHNT and CDR2 YYREEE (reference sequence). V lost 3 bases to trimming and J lost 6 bases, with 12 bases between them. This CDR3 is 14 amino acids long. The CDR3 DNA is TGTGCCAGCAGCTCGGGGGGGCGGGATGAAAAACTGTTTTTT. The encoded protein is CASSSGGRDEKLFF.

This clonotype was recorded a few times. The chain has TRBV2 and TRBJ2-5; D may be TRBD2 (6 bases). V was pared by 8 bases and J by 5 bases, with 24 bases between. The CDR3 consists of 16 residues. Germline CDR1 reads SNHLY; CDR2 reads FYNNEI. CDR3 coding DNA: TGTGCCAGCTCCCTGGAGGGCTCCACCCTCGGCGAGACCCAGTACTTC. Translating gives CASSLEGSTLGETQYF.

This clonotype was recorded a few times. The V and J genes are TRBV7-2 and TRBJ2-7; D gene uncertain. The V end lost 4 bases, the J end lost 3 bases, and 4 bases lay between the germline ends. The CDR3 has 11 amino acids. In germline, CDR1 is SGHTA, CDR2 FQGNSA. Here the CDR3 DNA reads TGTGCCAGCAGCTGGGGCTACGAGCAGTACTTC. Translated: CASSWGYEQYF.

In its sample, this clonotype was seen a few times. The rearrangement joins TRBV20-1 to TRBJ1-3; D call uncertain. The CDR3 is 18 residues long. Trimming removed 0 bases at V and 0 bases at J, with 18 bases between. The germline CDR1 and CDR2 sequences are DFQATT and SNEGSKA (reference sequence). The CDR3 coding sequence is TGCAGTGCTAGAGATCTCGGGCAGTCGATGCGCTCTGGAAACACCATATATTTT. As protein: CSARDLGQSMRSGNTIYF.

V and J are TRBV6-5 and TRBJ2-7, with 8 bases fitting TRBD1. The CDR3 runs to 15 residues. CDR1 is MNHEY, CDR2 SVGAGI, per germline. Unmatched junction bases numbered 6, after V lost 2 bases and J lost 3 bases. The CDR3 here is CASSYNDRGDYEQYF. The CDR3, as DNA: TGTGCCAGCAGTTACAACGACAGGGGAGACTACGAGCAGTACTTC.

The chain links TRBV18 to TRBJ1-1, with D unclear. CDR1 KGHSH and CDR2 LQKENI come from the germline V gene. CDR3 length equals 14 residues. V was pared by 4 bases and J by 0 bases, with 9 bases between. The CDR3 sequence is CASSLDSVNTEAFF. CDR3 DNA sequence: TGTGCCAGCTCACTAGACTCCGTGAACACTGAAGCTTTCTTT.

The chain is built from TRBV30 and TRBJ2-2; 7 nucleotides align to TRBD2. The CDR3 is 16 residues long. The ends lost 8 bases at V and 3 bases at J; junction bases unmatched: 15. Germline assignment: CDR1 GTSNPN and CDR2 SVGIG (reference sequence). The DNA of the CDR3 is TGTGCCGGAGGTCCAGATGGGGGGGGATACACCGGGGAGCTGTTTTTT. This translates into CAGGPDGGGYTGELFF.

Comments on this clonotype: Just one base apart from a much larger clone, this may be a read error. The chain carries TRBV7-6 and TRBJ2-2; D may match TRBD1 or TRBD2 (6 bases each). CDR3 length: 16 residues. Germline V gives CDR1 SGHVS, CDR2 FNYEAQ. The V gene lost 5 bases and the J gene lost 6 bases, with 19 bases spanning the gap. CDR3 loop: CASSITGIGGSGELFF. In DNA form, the CDR3 reads TGTGCCAGCAGCATAACCGGGATAGGGGGGTCCGGGGAGCTGTTTTTT.

The CDR3 here is CASRGTGYSNQPQHF. CDR3 nucleotides: TGTGCCAGCAGGGGGACAGGGTATAGCAATCAGCCCCAGCATTTT. The gene calls are TRBV6-1 and TRBJ1-5; 9 bases agree with TRBD1. The CDR3 runs 15 residues. V was clipped by 6 bases and J by 0 bases; unmatched bases: 3. Germline assignment: CDR1 MNHNS and CDR2 SASEGT.

Here the CDR3 DNA reads TGTGCCAGCACCTTAGACAGCAATCAGCCCCAGCATTTT. Protein product: CASTLDSNQPQHF. The V and J genes are TRBV6-1 and TRBJ1-5, with no clear D. The CDR3 extends over 13 amino acids. Germline V gene sequence: CDR1 MNHNS, CDR2 SASEGT. V was clipped by 7 bases and J by 1 base, with 8 bases between them.

This clonotype is classed as large. The chain links TRBV24-1 to TRBJ1-2; TRBD1 is a possible D gene (6 bases). V was trimmed by 5 bases and J by 5 bases, leaving 14 bases between them. This CDR3 has 14 residues. Per the germline V gene, CDR1 is KGHDR and CDR2 is SFDVKD. The CDR3 nucleotides are TGTGCCACCAGTGGGAGGACAGTGGAGTATGGCTACACCTTC. Translating it yields CATSGRTVEYGYTF.

The J gene is TRBJ2-5, the V gene TRBV2; maybe TRBD2 (6 bases). Germline lookup yields CDR1 SNHLY and CDR2 FYNNEI. V was trimmed by 3 bases and J by 5 bases, leaving 22 bases between them. The CDR3 is 17 amino acids. This CDR3 is CASSDMLVGLGGETQYF. Here the CDR3 DNA reads TGTGCCAGCAGTGATATGTTAGTGGGACTGGGTGGGGAGACCCAGTACTTC.

This clonotype was seen only a few times. This chain connects TRBV7-9 to TRBJ2-7; TRBD1 matches 8 bases. The CDR3 runs 14 residues. Germline V lookup: CDR1 SEHNR, CDR2 FQNEAQ (reference sequence). V gave up 5 bases and J gave up 3 bases; unmatched junction bases: 6. CDR3 nucleotides: TGTGCCAGCAGCGAGACAGGGGCCAACTACGAGCAGTACTTC. Encoded protein: CASSETGANYEQYF.

This CDR3 reads CASTDGTGNEQYF. The DNA of the CDR3 is TGTGCCAGCACCGACGGGACAGGGAACGAGCAGTACTTC. This chain connects TRBV6-1 to TRBJ2-7; TRBD1 agrees at 9 bases. The germline V gene encodes CDR1 MNHNS and CDR2 SASEGT. The CDR3 is 13 residues long. J gave up 5 bases and V 7 bases, and 6 bases lay outside the gene matches.